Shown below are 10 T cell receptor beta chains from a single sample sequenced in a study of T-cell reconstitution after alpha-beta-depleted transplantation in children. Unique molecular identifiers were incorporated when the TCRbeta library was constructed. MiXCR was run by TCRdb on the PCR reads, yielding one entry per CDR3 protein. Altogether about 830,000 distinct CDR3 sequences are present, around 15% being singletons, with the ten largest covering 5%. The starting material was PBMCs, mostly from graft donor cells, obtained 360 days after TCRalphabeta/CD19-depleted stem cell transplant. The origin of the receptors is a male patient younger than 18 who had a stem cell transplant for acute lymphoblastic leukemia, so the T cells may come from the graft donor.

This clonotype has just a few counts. CDR3 sequence reads: CSVQGNEQYF. Here the CDR3 DNA reads TGCAGCGTTCAGGGAAACGAGCAGTACTTC. This chain uses TRBV29-1 with TRBJ2-7; D is perhaps TRBD1 (5 bases). The CDR3 length is 10 residues. V lost 5 bases and J 5 bases, leaving 7 bases between the germline ends. Per germline, CDR1 SQVTM and CDR2 ANQGSEA.

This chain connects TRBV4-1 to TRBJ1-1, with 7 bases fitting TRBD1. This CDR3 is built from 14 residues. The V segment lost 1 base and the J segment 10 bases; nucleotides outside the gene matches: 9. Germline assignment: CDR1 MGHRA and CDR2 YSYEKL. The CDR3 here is CASSQVTGPGTAFF. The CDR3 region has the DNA TGCGCCAGCAGCCAAGTGACAGGGCCCGGTACAGCTTTCTTT.

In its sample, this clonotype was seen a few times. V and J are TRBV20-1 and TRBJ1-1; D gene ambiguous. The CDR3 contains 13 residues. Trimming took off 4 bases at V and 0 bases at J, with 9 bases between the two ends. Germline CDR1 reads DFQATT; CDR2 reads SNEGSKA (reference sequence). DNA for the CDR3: TGCAGTGCTACCGATACACTGAACACTGAAGCTTTCTTT. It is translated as CSATDTLNTEAFF.

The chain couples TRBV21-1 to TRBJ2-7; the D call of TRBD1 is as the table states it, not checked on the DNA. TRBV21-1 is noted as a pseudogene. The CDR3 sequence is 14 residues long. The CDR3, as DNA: TGTGCCAGCAGCCCTAGTATCCCCCGCTACGAGCAGTACTTC. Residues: CASSPSIPRYEQYF.

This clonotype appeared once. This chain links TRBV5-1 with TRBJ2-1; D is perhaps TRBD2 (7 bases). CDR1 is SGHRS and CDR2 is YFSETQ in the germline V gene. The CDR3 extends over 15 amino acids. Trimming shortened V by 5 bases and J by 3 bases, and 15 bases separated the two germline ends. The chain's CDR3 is CASRFEGGIYNEQFF. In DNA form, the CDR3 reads TGCGCCAGCAGATTTGAGGGGGGGATCTACAATGAGCAGTTCTTC.

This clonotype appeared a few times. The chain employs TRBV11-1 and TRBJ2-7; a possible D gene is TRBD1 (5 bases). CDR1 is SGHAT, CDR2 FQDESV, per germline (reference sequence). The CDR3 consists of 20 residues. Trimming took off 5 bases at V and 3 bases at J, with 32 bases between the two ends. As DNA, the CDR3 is TGTGCCAGCAGCCCCCCCGTCGATATTATCAAGGGGTACCACCACTACGAGCAGTACTTC. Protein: CASSPPVDIIKGYHHYEQYF.

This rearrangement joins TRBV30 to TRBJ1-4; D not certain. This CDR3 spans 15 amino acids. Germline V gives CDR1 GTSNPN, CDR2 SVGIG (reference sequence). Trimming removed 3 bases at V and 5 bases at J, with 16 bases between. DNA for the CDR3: TGTGCCTGGAGCCAGAAACTAGCGGGAAATGAAAAACTGTTTTTT. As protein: CAWSQKLAGNEKLFF.

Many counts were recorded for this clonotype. This chain's CDR3 is CASSRWDRGDEQYF. The CDR3 nucleotides read TGTGCCAGCAGCCGCTGGGACAGGGGAGACGAGCAGTACTTC. The chain employs TRBV27 and TRBJ2-7; 10 nucleotides agree with TRBD1. The V gene end was trimmed by 6 bases and the J gene end by 5 bases; junction bases not matched to a gene: 7. The CDR3 extends over 14 amino acids. Germline V gene lookup returns CDR1 MNHEY and CDR2 SMNVEV (reference sequence).

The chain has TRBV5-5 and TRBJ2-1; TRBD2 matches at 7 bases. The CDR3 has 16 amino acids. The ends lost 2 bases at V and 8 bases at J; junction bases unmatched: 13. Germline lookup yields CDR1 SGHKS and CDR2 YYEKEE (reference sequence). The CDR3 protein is CASSFLSGWRADEQFF. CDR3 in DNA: TGTGCCAGCAGCTTCCTTAGCGGGTGGCGGGCGGATGAGCAGTTCTTC.

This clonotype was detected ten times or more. Here the CDR3 reads CASSHLGGAETQYF. The CDR3 DNA is TGTGCCAGCAGTCATCTCGGCGGGGCAGAGACCCAGTACTTC. The chain has TRBV12-3 or TRBV12-4 and TRBJ2-5; D perhaps matches TRBD2 (6 bases). The CDR3 runs 14 residues. V was shortened by 5 bases and J by 4 bases, with 14 bases between the two germline ends.